What follows are 10 T cell receptor beta chains derived from one specimen sequenced in a study of blood T cell repertoires in COVID-19. Some clones are missing from TCRdb's copy, which holds only in-frame ones; the method was immunoSEQ multiplex PCR. The table records some 320,000 clones, under 95% of them present only once. The sequencing input was PBMCs or T cells enriched from blood (not recorded which). These receptors originate from a man between 60 and 75 years old who had recovered from COVID-19.

The gene calls are TRBV6-6 and TRBJ1-2, with 8 nucleotides matching TRBD1. The CDR3 totals 15 residues. Per the germline V gene, CDR1 is MNHNY and CDR2 is SVGAGI (reference sequence). The ends lost 0 bases at V and 8 bases at J; junction bases unmatched: 8. The CDR3 region is CASSYSKTGAQGYTF. The CDR3, as DNA: TGTGCCAGCAGTTACTCGAAGACAGGGGCGCAAGGCTACACCTTC.

The chain recombines TRBV2 with TRBJ1-2, with D possibly being TRBD1 (5 bases). V was clipped by 0 bases and J by 8 bases, with 16 bases between them. The germline V gene encodes CDR1 SNHLY and CDR2 FYNNEI. This CDR3 is built from 15 residues. CDR3 region: CASSEAGPQGGGYTF. The CDR3 DNA is TGTGCCAGCAGTGAAGCGGGACCTCAGGGAGGAGGCTACACCTTC.

This chain uses TRBV7-3 with TRBJ2-1; 8 bases fit TRBD2. Germline trimming cut 5 bases from V and 0 bases from J; bases unmatched to any gene: 3. The CDR3 loop spans 15 amino acids. The germline V gene has CDR1 SGHTA and CDR2 FQGTGA. The CDR3 DNA reads as TGTGCCAGCAGCATAGCGGGGAACTCCTACAATGAGCAGTTCTTC. This translates into CASSIAGNSYNEQFF.

This chain links TRBV29-1 with TRBJ2-5; D possibly corresponds to TRBD2 (5 bases). The CDR3 totals 12 residues. CDR1 and CDR2 from the germline V gene are SQVTM and ANQGSEA. Trimming left V 4 bases short and J 7 bases short, with 13 bases between. The CDR3 bases are TGCAGCGTTGGGCTAGCTTTGGGGACCCAGTACTTC. The encoded protein is CSVGLALGTQYF.

The chain employs TRBV11-3 and TRBJ2-3, with TRBD1 identical over 9 bases. The CDR3 extends over 14 amino acids. Trimming removed 8 bases from V and 7 bases from J; junction bases left unmatched: 10. Germline loops: CDR1 SGHNT, CDR2 YENEEA. The CDR3, as DNA: TGTGCCAGCTCGCCGGGACAGGGACCGTATACGCAGTATTTT. It specifies CASSPGQGPYTQYF.

CDR3 protein: CASSHSGGGETQYF. In nucleotides, the CDR3 is TGTGCCAGCAGCCATAGCGGGGGGGGCGAGACCCAGTACTTC. The chain recombines TRBV9 with TRBJ2-5, with 11 nucleotides matching TRBD2. V lost 4 bases and J lost 5; bases outside the gene matches: 4. Germline V CDR1 and CDR2: SGDLS, YYNGEE. The CDR3 has 14 residues.

CDR3 protein: CASSTAGNSGNTIYF. The CDR3 DNA reads TGCGCCAGCAGTACGGCCGGGAACTCTGGAAACACCATATATTTT. The chain couples TRBV10-2 to TRBJ1-3; D gene unclear. The CDR3 is 15 residues long. In germline, CDR1 is WSHSY, CDR2 SAAADI. The V end was cut by 5 bases, the J end by 0 bases, with 11 bases between.

This sequence joins TRBV5-1 and TRBJ1-3, with D unresolved. Germline V CDR1 and CDR2: SGHRS, YFSETQ. The CDR3 length is 15 residues. The germline V and J ends were trimmed by 4 bases and 2 bases, with 13 bases remaining between them. CDR3 sequence (DNA): TGCGCCAGCAGCAAGCGCCCCGGGGCTGGAAACACCATATATTTT. Its protein product is CASSKRPGAGNTIYF.

This chain links TRBV3-1 (or the pseudogene TRBV3-2) with TRBJ2-3; 7 bases match TRBD2. J gave up 4 bases and V 1 base, and 11 bases lay outside the gene matches. The germline V gene has CDR1 LGHDT and CDR2 YNNKEL (reference sequence). CDR3 size: 17 residues. CDR3 coding DNA: TGTGCCAGCAGCCAAGGGGAAGGACTAGGACGGGCAGATACGCAGTATTTT. Its translation: CASSQGEGLGRADTQYF.

A few counts support this clone. The chain employs TRBV3-1 (or the pseudogene TRBV3-2) and TRBJ1-5; no firm D call. This CDR3 comprises 14 residues. Deletions cut 1 base from V and 0 bases from J, with 4 bases between. CDR1 is LGHDT and CDR2 is YNNKEL in the germline V gene (reference sequence). The CDR3 spells CASSQVYSNQPQHF. In nucleotides, the CDR3 is TGTGCCAGCAGCCAAGTATATAGCAATCAGCCCCAGCATTTT.